Below, 19 T cell receptor beta chains from the same sample are listed, as sequenced in a study of blood T cells in healthy people across ages. For the second PCR, which ran for 7 to 11 cycles, a sample-barcoded 5' primer and a J-beta primer mix were used. MiXCR, applied by TCRdb to the 5' RACE reads, yields one record per CDR3 protein. The sample yields around 700,000 distinct CDR3 sequences, more than 20% seen once. This sample was also put to use in a study of T cells of mothers and their children.

The material sequenced was blood. These TCRs come from a boy aged 5-17 years in good health.

This clonotype was counted many times. This chain joins TRBV11-2 and TRBJ2-2; D not certain. Germline assignment: CDR1 SGHAT and CDR2 FQNNGV. The CDR3 is made up of 15 amino acids. Trimming left V 4 bases short and J 3 bases short, with 12 bases between. DNA of the CDR3: TGTGCCAGCAGCTCAAAGGCTTGGGACACCGGGGAGCTGTTTTTT. Translated, it gives CASSSKAWDTGELFF.

In this sample, this clonotype turned up a few times. The chain joins TRBV6-6 to TRBJ2-3; D call uncertain. Germline values: CDR1 MNHNY, CDR2 SVGAGI (reference sequence). Trimming left V 1 base short and J 4 bases short, with 6 bases between. CDR3 length: 13 residues. The CDR3 protein is CASSYLGPDTQYF. The CDR3 region has the DNA TGTGCCAGCAGTTACTTGGGCCCAGATACGCAGTATTTT.

This clonotype came up many times. The genes are TRBV20-1 and TRBJ2-1, with 7 bases identical to TRBD2. J lost 5 bases, V lost 2 bases, and 0 bases had no gene match. Germline CDR1 and CDR2: DFQATT and SNEGSKA (reference sequence). The CDR3 runs to 12 residues. CDR3 sequence reads: CSARLADNEQFF. The CDR3 nucleotides are TGCAGTGCTAGACTAGCGGACAATGAGCAGTTCTTC.

This clonotype was observed a few times. This chain uses TRBV5-1 with TRBJ1-1; 8 bases line up with TRBD1. The V segment lost 3 bases and the J segment 5 bases; nucleotides outside the gene matches: 6. Germline lookup yields CDR1 SGHRS and CDR2 YFSETQ. The CDR3 is 14 residues long. The chain's CDR3 is CASSSKQGGTEAFF. CDR3 nucleotides: TGCGCCAGCAGCTCTAAACAGGGGGGAACTGAAGCTTTCTTT.

This chain links TRBV11-2 with TRBJ2-7; 10 bases map to TRBD2. The CDR3 is 15 amino acids. Germline CDR1 SGHAT, CDR2 FQNNGV. The V gene end was trimmed by 3 bases and the J gene end by 3 bases; junction bases not matched to a gene: 5. Written as DNA, the CDR3 is TGTGCCAGCAGCTTGATGTCTAGCGGGGGCTACGAGCAGTACTTC. Amino acid sequence: CASSLMSSGGYEQYF.

This clonotype has only a few counts. This sequence joins TRBV9 and TRBJ2-3, with 9 bases lining up with TRBD2. Unmatched junction bases numbered 4, after V lost 2 bases and J lost 3 bases. Looked up from germline, CDR1 is SGDLS and CDR2 is YYNGEE. CDR3 length: 15 residues. The CDR3 DNA reads as TGTGCCAGCAGCGTTGATAGCGGGGGAACAGATACGCAGTATTTT. Residues: CASSVDSGGTDTQYF.

This clonotype showed up just a few times. The rearrangement links TRBV4-1 to TRBJ1-2, with a weak D call TRBD1 (6 bases). The CDR3 contains 17 residues. Trimming pared 5 bases from V and 4 bases from J, leaving 23 bases between. The germline CDR1 and CDR2 sequences are MGHRA and YSYEKL. The CDR3 region is CASSFDWRQGLGYGYTF. Here the CDR3 DNA reads TGCGCCAGCAGCTTTGACTGGCGGCAGGGGCTCGGCTATGGCTACACCTTC.

This clonotype was seen more than once but under ten times. V and J are TRBV20-1 and TRBJ2-1, with a weak D call TRBD2 (5 bases). CDR3 length equals 12 residues. The V and J ends lost 4 bases and 6 bases respectively, with 10 bases between them. Germline values: CDR1 DFQATT, CDR2 SNEGSKA (reference sequence). CDR3 amino acids: CSATTGINEQFF. The CDR3 DNA sequence: TGCAGTGCTACTACGGGGATCAATGAGCAGTTCTTC.

There are a few counts of this clonotype. The junction and the germline gene differ at one end; a read error may be behind it. This rearrangement joins TRBV7-6 to TRBJ2-5, with D unresolved. This CDR3 is built from 13 residues. The V gene's germline CDR1 is SGHVS and CDR2 FNYEAQ. This chain's CDR3 is CASSAHNKEAQYF. CDR3 nucleotide sequence: TGTGCCAGCAGCGCTCACAATAAAGAGGCCCAGTACTTC.

This sequence joins TRBV9 and TRBJ1-2; no firm D call. There are 13 residues in the CDR3. Germline V CDR1 and CDR2: SGDLS, YYNGEE. Between the trimmed V and J ends, which lost 5 bases and 3 bases, there was a span of 11 bases. The CDR3 region is CASSPSGYYGYTF. In DNA, the CDR3 is TGTGCCAGCAGTCCTTCGGGCTACTATGGCTACACCTTC.

This clonotype was observed a handful of times. The chain carries TRBV27 and TRBJ2-1; D may match TRBD1 or TRBD2 (5 bases each). Germline CDR1 MNHEY, CDR2 SMNVEV (reference sequence). Trimming left V 4 bases short and J 3 bases short, with 10 bases between. The CDR3 has 14 residues. This chain's CDR3 is CASSSVGVYNEQFF. In nucleotides, the CDR3 is TGTGCCAGCAGTTCGGTGGGGGTCTACAATGAGCAGTTCTTC.

This chain joins TRBV7-2 and TRBJ2-1; a weak D match, TRBD1 (5 bases). V dropped 5 bases and J dropped 0 bases, with 14 bases sitting between them. Germline V gene lookup returns CDR1 SGHTA and CDR2 FQGNSA. This CDR3 region has 16 residues. CDR3 protein: CASSPDSGLSYNEQFF. The CDR3 region has the DNA TGTGCCAGCAGCCCCGACTCAGGGCTCTCCTACAATGAGCAGTTCTTC.

This clonotype showed up just a few times. The rearrangement uses TRBV3-1 and TRBJ2-1; D is possibly TRBD2 (5 bases). Germline V gives CDR1 LGHDT, CDR2 YNNKEL (reference sequence). The V gene lost 0 bases and the J gene lost 8 bases, with 20 bases spanning the gap. The CDR3 extends over 17 amino acids. The CDR3 DNA reads TGTGCCAGCAGCCAAGATTCGTGGACTTCGGGGTTGGATGAGCAGTTCTTC. This gives the protein CASSQDSWTSGLDEQFF.

The CDR3 is CASSTGTGQGGEYWSKNIQYF. Written as DNA, the CDR3 is TGTGCCAGCAGCACCGGGACAGGACAGGGGGGAGAATATTGGTCCAAAAACATTCAGTACTTC. The J gene is TRBJ2-4, the V gene TRBV7-9; TRBD1 matches 10 bases. Germline values: CDR1 SEHNR, CDR2 FQNEAQ (reference sequence). Trimming took 5 bases from V and 2 from J; bases not matched to a gene: 21. The CDR3 has 21 residues.

This clonotype has only a few counts. The rearrangement uses TRBV10-3 and TRBJ2-7; D call uncertain. The CDR3 is made up of 13 amino acids. In germline, CDR1 is ENHRY, CDR2 SYGVKD. Trimming cost V 3 bases and J 4 bases, with 10 bases left between them. In DNA form, the CDR3 reads TGTGCCATCAGTGACGCTTCAGCGTACGAGCAGTACTTC. It is translated as CAISDASAYEQYF.

The gene calls are TRBV20-1 and TRBJ2-3; weak D call: TRBD2 (6 bases). The CDR3 spans 13 residues. The V and J ends lost 2 bases and 3 bases respectively, with 9 bases between them. CDR1 is DFQATT, CDR2 SNEGSKA, per germline (reference sequence). CDR3: CSARRRGTDTQYF. For the CDR3, the DNA is TGCAGTGCTAGACGGCGGGGAACAGATACGCAGTATTTT.

The chain is built from TRBV10-3 and TRBJ2-1, with 12 bases identical to TRBD2. Germline CDR1 ENHRY, CDR2 SYGVKD. The CDR3 loop spans 14 amino acids. The V segment lost 6 bases and the J segment 7 bases; nucleotides outside the gene matches: 4. In nucleotides, the CDR3 is TGTGCCATCAGCGGACTAGCGGGGCGGAATGAGCAGTTCTTC. Its translation: CAISGLAGRNEQFF.

This sequence joins TRBV5-1 and TRBJ2-5; D is perhaps TRBD1 (5 bases). Germline V gene lookup returns CDR1 SGHRS and CDR2 YFSETQ. V was shortened by 5 bases and J by 3 bases, with 11 bases between the two germline ends. The CDR3 sequence is 13 residues long. CDR3 sequence (DNA): TGCGCCAGCAGTGTGACGACAGAAGAGACCCAGTACTTC. It is translated as CASSVTTEETQYF.

This chain joins TRBV28 and TRBJ2-7; 8 nucleotides agree with TRBD2. The CDR3 contains 14 residues. Germline V gene data show CDR1 as MDHEN and CDR2 as SYDVKM. V was pared by 7 bases and J by 2 bases, with 7 bases of the junction left unmatched. The CDR3: CASNSGTRTYEQYF. DNA for the CDR3: TGTGCCAGCAATTCCGGGACTAGAACCTACGAGCAGTACTTC. Supplemented by reference TRBV28 and TRBJ2-7, the full variable domain reads DVKVTQSSRYLVKRTGEKVFLECVQDMDHENMFWYRQDPGLGLRLIYFSYDVKMKEKGDIPEGYSVSREKKERFSLILESASTNQTSMYLCASNSGTRTYEQYFGPGTRLTVT.